Below are 20 T cell receptor beta chains sequenced from a single sample in a study of cytomegalovirus exposure and HLA in healthy donors. TCRdb's table, derived via immunoSEQ multiplex PCR, lists solely in-frame clones and lacks some. The table has roughly 79,000 clones, 85% to 95% seen once; the top ten hold about 0.7%. Source material: PBMCs. The receptors were gathered from a man aged 18 to 35 in good health and CMV-seronegative.

V usage is TRBV7-9 and J usage is TRBJ2-1; TRBD1 is a possible D gene (6 bases). The CDR3 length is 15 residues. V dropped 1 base and J dropped 5 bases, with 12 bases sitting between them. CDR1 is SEHNR, CDR2 FQNEAQ, per germline (reference sequence). CDR3: CASSLGLGQHNEQFF. CDR3 DNA: TGTGCCAGCAGCTTAGGCCTGGGACAACACAATGAGCAGTTCTTC.

The rearrangement links TRBV11-3 to TRBJ2-1; D might be TRBD2 (5 bases). Per germline, CDR1 SGHNT and CDR2 YENEEA. The CDR3 consists of 13 residues. Trimming took off 8 bases at V and 8 bases at J, with 16 bases between the two ends. This CDR3 is CASSKNYGDEQFF. The CDR3 region has the DNA TGTGCCAGCTCTAAGAACTACGGGGATGAGCAGTTCTTC.

The chain employs TRBV5-6 and TRBJ2-7; no firm D call. There are 14 residues in the CDR3. Germline V CDR1 and CDR2: SGHDT, YYEEEE. Trimming stripped 0 bases from V and 3 bases from J, with 10 bases between. CDR3 in amino acids: CASSLVEVGYEQYF. For the CDR3, the DNA is TGTGCCAGCAGCTTGGTAGAGGTCGGCTACGAGCAGTACTTC.

V and J are TRBV10-3 and TRBJ2-1; 7 nucleotides match TRBD1. J gave up 0 bases and V 7 bases, and 6 bases lay outside the gene matches. The length of the CDR3 is 15 residues. Germline V gene lookup returns CDR1 ENHRY and CDR2 SYGVKD. The DNA of the CDR3 is TGTGCCATCACTAACAGGGGCAGCTCCTACAATGAGCAGTTCTTC. Protein: CAITNRGSSYNEQFF.

V usage is TRBV4-2 and J usage is TRBJ2-7; 9 bases agree with TRBD2. The CDR3 extends over 19 amino acids. Per germline, CDR1 LGHNA and CDR2 YNFKEQ. V dropped 0 bases and J dropped 6; count of bases not matched to a gene: 18. The CDR3 coding sequence is TGTGCCAGCAGCCAAGATAGAAGGGGCGGGGGGGCCCTCCGCGGCGAGCAGTACTTC. Its translation: CASSQDRRGGGALRGEQYF.

This chain joins TRBV7-6 and TRBJ1-1; 7 nucleotides match TRBD1. V shed 6 bases, J shed 1 base, and the junction held 14 bases outside the gene matches. CDR1 and CDR2 from the germline V gene are SGHVS and FNYEAQ. This CDR3 is built from 17 residues. The CDR3: CASRDGRDSPWNTEAFF. The CDR3 bases are TGTGCCAGCAGGGACGGCCGGGACAGCCCCTGGAACACTGAAGCTTTCTTT.

This clone was seen only a few times. The chain couples TRBV5-1 to TRBJ2-7, with 7 bases lining up with TRBD1. V shed 4 bases and J 3 bases; nucleotides not matched to a gene: 4. CDR3 length equals 13 residues. The germline V gene encodes CDR1 SGHRS and CDR2 YFSETQ. Here the CDR3 DNA reads TGCGCCAGCAGCCCACAGGGGAACTACGAGCAGTACTTC. Its translation: CASSPQGNYEQYF.

The rearrangement links TRBV5-1 to TRBJ2-5; TRBD1 aligns across 7 bases. CDR3 length: 13 amino acids. Per the germline V gene, CDR1 is SGHRS and CDR2 is YFSETQ. The junction had 0 bases not matched to a gene; V was cut back by 1 base and J by 3 bases. The CDR3 reads CASSLTGEETQYF. The CDR3, as DNA: TGCGCCAGCAGCTTGACAGGGGAAGAGACCCAGTACTTC.

The J gene is TRBJ1-6, the V gene TRBV7-2, with no clear D. Germline V gene lookup returns CDR1 SGHTA and CDR2 FQGNSA. Trimming left V 6 bases short and J 6 bases short, with 12 bases between. The CDR3 runs to 14 residues. CDR3 amino acids: CASRGFNGNSPLHF. The CDR3 DNA sequence: TGTGCCAGCAGGGGCTTTAATGGTAATTCACCCCTCCACTTT. Full variable domain (rest looked up from reference TRBV7-2 and TRBJ1-6): GAGVSQSPSNKVTEKGKDVELRCDPISGHTALYWYRQSLGQGLEFLIYFQGNSAPDKSGLPSDRFSAERTGGSVSTLTIQRTQQEDSAVYLCASRGFNGNSPLHFGNGTRLTVT.

This chain connects TRBV19 to TRBJ2-6; D not certain. The length of the CDR3 is 17 residues. Germline lookup yields CDR1 LNHDA and CDR2 SQIVND (reference sequence). With 2 bases removed from V and 0 bases from J, the gap between germline ends came to 11 bases. CDR3 nucleotides: TGTGCCAGTAGTATAATGGCCCAGGTCTCTGGGGCCAACGTCCTGACTTTC. Translating it yields CASSIMAQVSGANVLTF.

Written as DNA, the CDR3 is TGTGCCAGCAGTTTTACAGGGGGCGCTGGAAACACCATATATTTT. Amino acids: CASSFTGGAGNTIYF. J is TRBJ1-3 and V is TRBV6-5; 9 positions agree with TRBD1. The CDR3 is 15 residues long. Looked up from germline, CDR1 is MNHEY and CDR2 is SVGAGI. V trimming: 4 bases; J trimming: 2 bases; junction bases outside the gene matches: 3.

This sequence joins TRBV15 and TRBJ2-4, with 10 bases fitting TRBD1. V lost 0 bases and J lost 10; bases outside the gene matches: 12. The germline CDR1 and CDR2 sequences are LNHNV and YYDKDF (reference sequence). This CDR3 is built from 17 residues. The CDR3 DNA reads TGTGCCACCAGCAGAGATATAGTTGAGGGGACAGGGGATATTCAGTACTTC. Encoded protein: CATSRDIVEGTGDIQYF.

The chain links TRBV19 to TRBJ1-1, with a possible D match to TRBD1 (5 bases). Trimming removed 9 bases from V and 3 bases from J, with 11 bases in between. The CDR3 runs 12 residues. Germline V gives CDR1 LNHDA, CDR2 SQIVND (reference sequence). The CDR3 nucleotides are TGTGCCAGCCTGCGGGGGGACACTGAAGCTTTCTTT. As protein: CASLRGDTEAFF.

The gene calls are TRBV6-1 and TRBJ1-3; 7 bases fit TRBD1. Unmatched junction bases numbered 3, after V lost 4 bases and J lost 0 bases. This CDR3 spans 15 amino acids. The germline V gene has CDR1 MNHNS and CDR2 SASEGT. In DNA form, the CDR3 reads TGTGCCAGCAGTGCACAGGGGAACTCTGGAAACACCATATATTTT. Its protein product is CASSAQGNSGNTIYF.

The chain uses TRBV5-6 and TRBJ1-2; TRBD1 matches 9 bases. Germline V CDR1 and CDR2: SGHDT, YYEEEE. V shed 5 bases, J shed 6 bases, and the junction held 8 bases outside the gene matches. This CDR3 region has 14 residues. In nucleotides, the CDR3 is TGTGCCAGCAGTTTTGAGGACAGGGGTAATGGCTACACCTTC. Its translation is CASSFEDRGNGYTF. Together with reference TRBV5-6 and TRBJ1-2, the CDR3 gives the full variable domain: DAGVTQSPTHLIKTRGQQVTLRCSPKSGHDTVSWYQQALGQGPQFIFQYYEEEERQRGNFPDRFSGHQFPNYSSELNVNALLLGDSALYLCASSFEDRGNGYTFGSGTRLTVV.

The chain combines TRBV27 with TRBJ2-7; a weak D match, TRBD2 (5 bases). The CDR3 is 16 residues long. V shed 3 bases and J shed 2 bases, with 17 bases lying between them. Germline CDR1 and CDR2: MNHEY and SMNVEV (reference sequence). CDR3: CASSLVADSAAYEQYF. DNA of the CDR3: TGTGCCAGCAGTTTGGTTGCGGACTCAGCAGCCTACGAGCAGTACTTC.

The chain uses TRBV18 and TRBJ2-7; D gene ambiguous. Germline V lookup: CDR1 KGHSH, CDR2 LQKENI. The CDR3 spans 14 residues. Trimming took 2 bases from V and 0 from J, leaving 8 bases between them. This CDR3 reads CASSPGPSSYEQYF. In DNA form, the CDR3 reads TGTGCCAGCTCACCAGGTCCTAGCTCCTACGAGCAGTACTTC.

The chain links TRBV7-9 to TRBJ1-1; 7 bases line up with TRBD1. Losses at the gene ends were 5 bases for V and 1 base for J; bases not matched to a gene: 4. Per germline, CDR1 SEHNR and CDR2 FQNEAQ (reference sequence). The CDR3 consists of 14 residues. CDR3 bases: TGTGCCAGCAGCACCACAGGGGCGAACACTGAAGCTTTCTTT. The encoded protein is CASSTTGANTEAFF.

A remark on this clone: At one of its ends the junction is not consistent with the germline gene, which may arise from a read error. Other DNA sequences of this sample code for an identical CDR3. The rearrangement links TRBV29-1 to TRBJ1-2, with D unclear. The CDR3 consists of 14 residues. Germline values: CDR1 SQVTM, CDR2 ANQGSEA. CDR3 protein: CSVEPEGFGYGYTF. The CDR3 DNA is TGCAGCGTTGAACCGGAGGGATTCGGCTATGGCTATACCTTC. The whole variable domain, remainder taken from reference TRBV29-1 and TRBJ1-2, is SAVISQKPSRDICQRGTSLTIQCQVDSQVTMMFWYRQQPGQSLTLIATANQGSEATYESGFVIDKFPISRPNLTFSTLTVSNMSPEDSSIYLCSVEPEGFGYGYTFGSGTRLTVV.

Notes on this clone: Within the sample, other DNA sequences also encode this same CDR3. The V gene is TRBV6-5, the J gene TRBJ1-1; D is ambiguous. Per germline, CDR1 MNHEY and CDR2 SVGAGI. V was pared by 0 bases and J by 5 bases, with 10 bases between. The CDR3 is made up of 14 amino acids. CDR3 sequence reads: CASSYSRGGTEAFF. CDR3 nucleotides: TGTGCCAGCAGTTACTCCCGGGGAGGGACTGAAGCTTTCTTT.